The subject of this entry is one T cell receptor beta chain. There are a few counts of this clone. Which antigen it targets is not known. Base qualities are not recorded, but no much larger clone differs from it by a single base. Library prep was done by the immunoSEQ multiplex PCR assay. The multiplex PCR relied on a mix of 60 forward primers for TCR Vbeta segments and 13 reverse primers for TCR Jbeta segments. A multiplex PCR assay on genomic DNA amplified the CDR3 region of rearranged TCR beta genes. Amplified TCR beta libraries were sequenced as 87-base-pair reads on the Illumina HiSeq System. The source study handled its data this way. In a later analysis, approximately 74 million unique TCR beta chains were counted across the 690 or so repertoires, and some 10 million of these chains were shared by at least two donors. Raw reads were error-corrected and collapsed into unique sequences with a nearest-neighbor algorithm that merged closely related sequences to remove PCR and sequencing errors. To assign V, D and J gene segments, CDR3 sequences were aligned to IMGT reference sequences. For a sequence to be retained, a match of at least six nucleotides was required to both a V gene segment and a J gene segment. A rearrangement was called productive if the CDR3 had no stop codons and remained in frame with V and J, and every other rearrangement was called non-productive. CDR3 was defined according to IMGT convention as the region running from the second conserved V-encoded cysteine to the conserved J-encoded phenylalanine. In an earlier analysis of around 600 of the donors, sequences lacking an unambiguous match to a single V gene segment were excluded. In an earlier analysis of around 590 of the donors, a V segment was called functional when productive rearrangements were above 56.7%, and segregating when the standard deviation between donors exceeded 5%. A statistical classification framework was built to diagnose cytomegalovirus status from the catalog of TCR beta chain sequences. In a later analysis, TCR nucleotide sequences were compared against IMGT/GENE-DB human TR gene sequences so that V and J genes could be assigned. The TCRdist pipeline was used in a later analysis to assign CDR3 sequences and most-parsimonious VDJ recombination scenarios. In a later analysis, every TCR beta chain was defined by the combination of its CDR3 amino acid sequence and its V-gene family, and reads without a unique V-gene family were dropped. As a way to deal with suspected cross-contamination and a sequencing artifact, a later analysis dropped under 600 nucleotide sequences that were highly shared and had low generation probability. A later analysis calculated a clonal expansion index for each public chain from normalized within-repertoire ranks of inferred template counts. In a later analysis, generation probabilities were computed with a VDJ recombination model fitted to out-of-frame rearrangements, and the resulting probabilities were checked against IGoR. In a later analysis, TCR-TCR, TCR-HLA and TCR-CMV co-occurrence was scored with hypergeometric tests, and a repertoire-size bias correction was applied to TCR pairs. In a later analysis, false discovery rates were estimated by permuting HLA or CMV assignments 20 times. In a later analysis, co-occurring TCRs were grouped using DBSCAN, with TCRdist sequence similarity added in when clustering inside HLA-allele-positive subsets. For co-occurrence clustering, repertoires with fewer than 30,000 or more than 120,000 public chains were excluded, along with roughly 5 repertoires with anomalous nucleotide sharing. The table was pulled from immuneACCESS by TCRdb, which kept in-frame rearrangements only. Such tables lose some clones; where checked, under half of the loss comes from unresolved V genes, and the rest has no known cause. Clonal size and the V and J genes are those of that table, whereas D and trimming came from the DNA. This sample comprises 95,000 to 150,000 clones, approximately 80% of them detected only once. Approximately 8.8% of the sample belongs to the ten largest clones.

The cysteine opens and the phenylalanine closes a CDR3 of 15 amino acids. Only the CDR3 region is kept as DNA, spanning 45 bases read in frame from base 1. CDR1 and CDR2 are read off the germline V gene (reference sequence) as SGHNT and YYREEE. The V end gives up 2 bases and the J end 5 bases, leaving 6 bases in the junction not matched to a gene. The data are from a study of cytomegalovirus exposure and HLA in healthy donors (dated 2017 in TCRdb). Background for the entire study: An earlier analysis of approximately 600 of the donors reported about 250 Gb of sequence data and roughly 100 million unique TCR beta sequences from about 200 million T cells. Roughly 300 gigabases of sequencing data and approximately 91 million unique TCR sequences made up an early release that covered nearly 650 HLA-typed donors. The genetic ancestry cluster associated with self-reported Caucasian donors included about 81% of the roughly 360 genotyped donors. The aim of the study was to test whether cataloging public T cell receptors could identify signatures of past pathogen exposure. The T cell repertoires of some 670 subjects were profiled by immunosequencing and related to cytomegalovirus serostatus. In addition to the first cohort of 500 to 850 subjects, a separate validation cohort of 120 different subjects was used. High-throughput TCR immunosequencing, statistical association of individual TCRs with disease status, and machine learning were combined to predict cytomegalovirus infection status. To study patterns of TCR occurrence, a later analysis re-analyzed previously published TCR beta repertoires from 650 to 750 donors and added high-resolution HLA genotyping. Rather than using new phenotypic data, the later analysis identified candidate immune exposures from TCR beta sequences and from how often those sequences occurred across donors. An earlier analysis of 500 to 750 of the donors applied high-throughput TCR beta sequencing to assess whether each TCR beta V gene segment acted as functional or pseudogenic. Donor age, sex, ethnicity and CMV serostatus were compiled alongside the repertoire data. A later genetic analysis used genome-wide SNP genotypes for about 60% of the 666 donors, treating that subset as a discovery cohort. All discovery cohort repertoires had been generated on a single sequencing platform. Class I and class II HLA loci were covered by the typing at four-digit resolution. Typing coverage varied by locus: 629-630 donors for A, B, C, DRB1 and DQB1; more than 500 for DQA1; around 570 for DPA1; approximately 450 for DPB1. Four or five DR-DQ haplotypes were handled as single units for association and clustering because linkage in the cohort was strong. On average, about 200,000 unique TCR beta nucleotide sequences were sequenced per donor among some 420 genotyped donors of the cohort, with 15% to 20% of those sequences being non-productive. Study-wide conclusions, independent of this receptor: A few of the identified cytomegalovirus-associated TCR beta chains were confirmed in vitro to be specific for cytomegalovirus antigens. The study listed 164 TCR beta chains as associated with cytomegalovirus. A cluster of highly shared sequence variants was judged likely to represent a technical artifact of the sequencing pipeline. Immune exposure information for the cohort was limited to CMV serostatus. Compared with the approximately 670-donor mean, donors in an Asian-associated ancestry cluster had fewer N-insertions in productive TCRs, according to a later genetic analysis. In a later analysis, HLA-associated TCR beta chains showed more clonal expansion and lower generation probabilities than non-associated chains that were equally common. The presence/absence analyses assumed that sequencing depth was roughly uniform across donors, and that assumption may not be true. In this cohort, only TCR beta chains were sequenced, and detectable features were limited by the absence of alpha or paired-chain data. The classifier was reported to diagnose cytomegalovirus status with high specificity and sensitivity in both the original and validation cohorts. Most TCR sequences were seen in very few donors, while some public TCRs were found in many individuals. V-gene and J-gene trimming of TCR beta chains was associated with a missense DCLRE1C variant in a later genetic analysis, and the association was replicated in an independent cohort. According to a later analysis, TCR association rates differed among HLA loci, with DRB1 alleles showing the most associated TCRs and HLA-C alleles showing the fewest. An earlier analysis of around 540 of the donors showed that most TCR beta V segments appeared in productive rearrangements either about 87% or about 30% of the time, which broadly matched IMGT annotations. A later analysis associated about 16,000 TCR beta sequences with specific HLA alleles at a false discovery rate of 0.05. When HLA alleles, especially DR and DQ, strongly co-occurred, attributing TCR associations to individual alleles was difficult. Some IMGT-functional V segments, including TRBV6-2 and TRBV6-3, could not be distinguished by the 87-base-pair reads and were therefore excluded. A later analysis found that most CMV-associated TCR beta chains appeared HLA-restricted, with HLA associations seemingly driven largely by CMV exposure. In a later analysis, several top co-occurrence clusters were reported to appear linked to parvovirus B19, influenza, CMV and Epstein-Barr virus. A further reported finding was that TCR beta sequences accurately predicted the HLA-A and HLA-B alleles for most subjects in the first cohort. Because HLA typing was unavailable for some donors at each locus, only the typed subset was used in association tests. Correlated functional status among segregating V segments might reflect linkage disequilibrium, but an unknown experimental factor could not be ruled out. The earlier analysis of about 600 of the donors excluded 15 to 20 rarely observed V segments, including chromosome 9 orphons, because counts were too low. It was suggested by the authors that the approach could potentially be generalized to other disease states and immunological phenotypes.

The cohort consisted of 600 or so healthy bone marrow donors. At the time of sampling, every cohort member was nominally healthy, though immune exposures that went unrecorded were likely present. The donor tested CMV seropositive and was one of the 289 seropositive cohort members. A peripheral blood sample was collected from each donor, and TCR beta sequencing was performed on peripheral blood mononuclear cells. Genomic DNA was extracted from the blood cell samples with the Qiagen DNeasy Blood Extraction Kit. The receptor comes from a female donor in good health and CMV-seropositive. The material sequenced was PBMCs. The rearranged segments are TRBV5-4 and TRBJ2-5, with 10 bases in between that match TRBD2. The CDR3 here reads CASSFKAGGWETQYF. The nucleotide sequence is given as TGTGCCAGCAGCTTCAAAGCGGGGGGGTGGGAGACCCAGTACTTC.